This T cell receptor (beta chain) was observed in a study of T-cell memory formation after mild COVID-19. Study summary: Largely, TCR clusters stayed within a single donor.

TCRdb called the 5' RACE reads again in MiXCR, with one record for every CDR3 protein. The sample carries 300,000 to 350,000 distinct CDR3 sequences, 13% to 15% recorded once. General study points: CD4/CD8 balance held among clones contracting day 15 to 85, and later expanders leaned CD4+. SARS-CoV-2 specificity was not confirmed for second-wave clones peaking on day 37.

This clonotype came up a few times. Its antigen is undetermined. From germline, CDR1 is SGHTA and CDR2 FQGTGA. This CDR3 has 15 amino acids. V lost 5 bases and J lost 4; bases outside the gene matches: 10. This chain joins TRBV7-3 and TRBJ1-1; 7 bases fit TRBD1. This receptor was identified in a man in his late teens or twenties who had mild COVID-19 (a few samples of this study predate the infection). Cell type and time point are not known. Sequenced: PBMCs or a T cell subset sorted from them (not recorded which). The CDR3 DNA is TGTGCCAGCAGCAGACAGGGAGGGGGCGGCACTGAAGCTTTCTTT. This sequence encodes CASSRQGGGGTEAFF.